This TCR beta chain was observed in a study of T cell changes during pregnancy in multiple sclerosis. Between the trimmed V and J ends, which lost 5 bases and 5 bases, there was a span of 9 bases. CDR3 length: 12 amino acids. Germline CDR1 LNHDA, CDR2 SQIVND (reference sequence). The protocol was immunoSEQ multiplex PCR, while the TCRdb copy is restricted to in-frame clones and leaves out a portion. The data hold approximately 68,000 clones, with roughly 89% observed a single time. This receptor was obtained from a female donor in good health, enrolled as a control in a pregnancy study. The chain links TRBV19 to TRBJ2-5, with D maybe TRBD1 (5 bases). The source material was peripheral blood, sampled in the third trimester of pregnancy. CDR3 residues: CASSQGLETQYF. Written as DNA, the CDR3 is TGTGCCAGTAGTCAGGGCCTGGAGACCCAGTACTTC.